These T cell receptor beta chains were read from a single sample in a study of sequential checkpoint blockade in melanoma. The method was immunoSEQ multiplex PCR; TCRdb's version includes in-frame clones alone and lacks a portion of them. There are over 3,500 clones in the sample; around 22% occur only once, and over 12% lies in the top ten. This material consisted of tumor tissue (inferred from file names), taken from a patient given nivolumab and ipilimumab in sequence. The receptors here all came from a human donor with melanoma. The CDR3 runs from the conserved cysteine through the conserved F or W. The order of the fields is D gene, clone size, J gene, CDR3 length, V gene, CDR3 DNA, CDR3 protein. A D gene is named only where the DNA matches it firmly. Clone size, where shown, is once, few, many, or a class for clones that have expanded.

D gene: TRBD1
clone size: few
J gene: TRBJ2-1
CDR3 length: 19
V gene: TRBV11-3
CDR3 DNA: TGTGCCAGCAGCTTAGAAGGGACAGGGGCCCGCACTACTTACAATGAGCAGTTCTTC
CDR3 protein: CASSLEGTGARTTYNEQFF

D gene: .
clone size: few
J gene: TRBJ2-1
CDR3 length: 17
V gene: TRBV14
CDR3 DNA: TGTGCCAGCAGCCATCTGCGGGACACAACTCCATACAATGAGCAGTTCTTC
CDR3 protein: CASSHLRDTTPYNEQFF

D gene: .
clone size: many
J gene: TRBJ1-1
CDR3 length: 16
V gene: TRBV11-3
CDR3 DNA: TGTGCCAGCAGCTTAGTTCAGGCCCAAATGAACACTGAAGCTTTCTTT
CDR3 protein: CASSLVQAQMNTEAFF

D gene: TRBD2
clone size: few
J gene: TRBJ2-7
CDR3 length: 15
V gene: TRBV9
CDR3 DNA: TGTGCCAGCAGCTTAGGGACTAGCGGGAGCTACGAGCAGTACTTC
CDR3 protein: CASSLGTSGSYEQYF

D gene: .
clone size: .
J gene: TRBJ1-4
CDR3 length: 15
V gene: TRBV5-1
CDR3 DNA: TGCGCCAGCAGCTTGGTGGCAGGGGTAGGGGAAAAACTGTTTTTT
CDR3 protein: CASSLVAGVGEKLFF

D gene: .
clone size: few
J gene: TRBJ1-1
CDR3 length: 13
V gene: TRBV6-8
CDR3 DNA: TGTGCCAGCAGTTACGCCCTTTACACTGAAGCTTTCTTT
CDR3 protein: CASSYALYTEAFF

D gene: .
clone size: many
J gene: TRBJ1-2
CDR3 length: 14
V gene: TRBV11-3
CDR3 DNA: TGTGCCAGCAGCTTAGATGGGGGGGATGATGGCTACACCTTC
CDR3 protein: CASSLDGGDDGYTF

D gene: .
clone size: .
J gene: TRBJ2-1
CDR3 length: 14
V gene: TRBV15
CDR3 DNA: TGTGCCACCAGCAGAGCCGGACTGAACAATGAGCAGTTCTTC
CDR3 protein: CATSRAGLNNEQFF

D gene: .
clone size: .
J gene: TRBJ2-7
CDR3 length: 12
V gene: TRBV12-5
CDR3 DNA: TGTGCTAGTGGTTTTGGGCAGTTCGAGCAGTACTTC
CDR3 protein: CASGFGQFEQYF

D gene: TRBD1
clone size: .
J gene: TRBJ1-5
CDR3 length: 16
V gene: TRBV19
CDR3 DNA: TGTGCCAGTAGTGGACAGGGGCAGCGGGGCAATCAGCCCCAGCATTTT
CDR3 protein: CASSGQGQRGNQPQHF

D gene: .
clone size: few
J gene: TRBJ1-1
CDR3 length: 15
V gene: TRBV6-8
CDR3 DNA: TGTGCCAGCAGTCCTACCCGGACCCTGAACACTGAAGCTTTCTTT
CDR3 protein: CASSPTRTLNTEAFF

D gene: .
clone size: .
J gene: TRBJ2-2
CDR3 length: 14
V gene: TRBV6-8
CDR3 DNA: TGTGCCAGCAGCGGACGATTTTACACCGGGGAGCTGTTTTTT
CDR3 protein: CASSGRFYTGELFF

D gene: TRBD1
clone size: many
J gene: TRBJ2-5
CDR3 length: 15
V gene: TRBV11-3
CDR3 DNA: TGTGCCAGCAGCTTAGGGGGACAGGGGATCGGGACCCAGTACTTC
CDR3 protein: CASSLGGQGIGTQYF

D gene: .
clone size: medium-sized
J gene: TRBJ1-1
CDR3 length: 14
V gene: TRBV6-8
CDR3 DNA: TGTGCCAGCATCATAGGCCGGTCGAACACTGAAGCTTTCTTT
CDR3 protein: CASIIGRSNTEAFF

D gene: TRBD1
clone size: few
J gene: TRBJ1-4
CDR3 length: 13
V gene: TRBV30
CDR3 DNA: TGTGCCTCGAGGACAGGGGGCGTTGAAAAACTGTTTTTT
CDR3 protein: CASRTGGVEKLFF

D gene: TRBD2
clone size: .
J gene: TRBJ2-1
CDR3 length: 17
V gene: TRBV11-3
CDR3 DNA: TGTGCCAGCAGCTTAGATCGGGGCGGGAGCTCCTACAATGAGCAGTTCTTC
CDR3 protein: CASSLDRGGSSYNEQFF

D gene: .
clone size: few
J gene: TRBJ2-5
CDR3 length: 11
V gene: TRBV30
CDR3 DNA: TGTGCCTGGAGTGCCACGGAGACCCAGTACTTC
CDR3 protein: CAWSATETQYF

D gene: TRBD2
clone size: many
J gene: TRBJ2-7
CDR3 length: 15
V gene: TRBV11-3
CDR3 DNA: TGTGCCAGCAGCTTGGGAGGGACGTCCCTAGGCGAGCAGTACTTC
CDR3 protein: CASSLGGTSLGEQYF

D gene: .
clone size: few
J gene: TRBJ1-2
CDR3 length: 16
V gene: TRBV6-8
CDR3 DNA: TGTGCCAGCAGTGACCCTGGGACGGCCTCAAACTATGGCTACACCTTC
CDR3 protein: CASSDPGTASNYGYTF

D gene: .
clone size: .
J gene: TRBJ1-5
CDR3 length: 14
V gene: TRBV29-1
CDR3 DNA: TGCAGCGTTGAAAGGGACAACCCCAATCAGCCCCAGCATTTT
CDR3 protein: CSVERDNPNQPQHF